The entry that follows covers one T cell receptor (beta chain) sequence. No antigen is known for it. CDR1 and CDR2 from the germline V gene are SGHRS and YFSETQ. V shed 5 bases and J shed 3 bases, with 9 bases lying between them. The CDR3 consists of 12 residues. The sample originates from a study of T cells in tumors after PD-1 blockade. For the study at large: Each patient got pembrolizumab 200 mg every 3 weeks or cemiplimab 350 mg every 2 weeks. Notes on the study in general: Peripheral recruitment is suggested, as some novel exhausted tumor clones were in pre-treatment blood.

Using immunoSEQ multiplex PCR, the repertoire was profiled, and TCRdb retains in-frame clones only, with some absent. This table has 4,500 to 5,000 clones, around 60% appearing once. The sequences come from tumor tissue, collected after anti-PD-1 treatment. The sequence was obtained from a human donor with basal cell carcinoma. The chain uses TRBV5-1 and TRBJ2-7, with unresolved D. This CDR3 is CASSSDYYEQYF. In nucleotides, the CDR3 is TGCGCCAGCAGTTCAGATTACTACGAGCAGTACTTC.